The source of this T cell receptor beta chain is a study of shared clonotypes between healthy human individuals. Study-wide context: Each donor's CD4 naive and CD4 memory cells filled three plates apiece, CD8 naive two, and CD8 memory one.

Naive CD4+ cells were CD45RA-selected; the remaining cells were memory. Germline CDR1 is SGDLS and CDR2 is YYNGEE. Trimming took 4 bases from V and 4 from J; bases not matched to a gene: 14. This CDR3 comprises 17 residues. TCRdb's table, derived via immunoSEQ multiplex PCR, lists solely in-frame clones and lacks some. The table has around 2.5 million clones, over 85% seen once. The sequence was collected from a man aged 18 to 29 in good health. Some clones in this sample may be carry-over from other donors' samples. Input material: naive CD4+ T cells from PBMCs. Stated subset: CD45RA+ positively selected. The gene calls are TRBV9 and TRBJ1-1; 9 bases map to TRBD1. CDR3: CASSTRGGQGLSTEAFF. In DNA, the CDR3 is TGTGCCAGCAGCACCCGCGGTGGACAGGGGTTATCCACTGAAGCTTTCTTT.